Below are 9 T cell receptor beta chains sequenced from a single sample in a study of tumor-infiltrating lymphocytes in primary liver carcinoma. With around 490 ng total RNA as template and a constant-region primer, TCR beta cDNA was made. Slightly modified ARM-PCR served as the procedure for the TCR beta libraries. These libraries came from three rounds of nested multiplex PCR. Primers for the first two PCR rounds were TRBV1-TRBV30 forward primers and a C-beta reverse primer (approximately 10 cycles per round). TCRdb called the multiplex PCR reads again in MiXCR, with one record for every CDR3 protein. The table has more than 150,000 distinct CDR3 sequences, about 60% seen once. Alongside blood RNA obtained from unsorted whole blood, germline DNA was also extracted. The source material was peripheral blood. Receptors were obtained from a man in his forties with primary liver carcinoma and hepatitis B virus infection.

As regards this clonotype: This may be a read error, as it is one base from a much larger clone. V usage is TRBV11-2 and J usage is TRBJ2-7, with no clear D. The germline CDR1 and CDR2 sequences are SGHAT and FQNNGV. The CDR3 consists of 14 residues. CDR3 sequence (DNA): TGTGCCAGCAGCCCGCCATGGGCGTCCTACGAGCTGTACTTC. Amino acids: CASSPPWASYELYF.

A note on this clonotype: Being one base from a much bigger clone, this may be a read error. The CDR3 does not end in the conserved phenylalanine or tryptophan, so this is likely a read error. The CDR3 bases are TGCAGCGTTGCTTTCCTTCCAGGGGAGACCCAGTACTTA. Protein sequence: CSVAFLPGETQYL. This chain connects TRBV29-1 to TRBJ2-5; perhaps TRBD1 as D (5 bases). This CDR3 contains 13 residues. V shed 4 bases and J shed 5 bases, with 14 bases lying between them. The germline gives CDR1 SQVTM, CDR2 ANQGSEA.

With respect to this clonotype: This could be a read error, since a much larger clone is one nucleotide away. The CDR3, as DNA: TGTGCCGCTAGCGGGGCAGGCACAGATATGCAGTATTTT. Its protein product is CAASGAGTDMQYF. V is TRBV10-3 and J is TRBJ2-3; 9 bases are shared with TRBD2. CDR3 length equals 13 residues. Germline CDR1 is ENHRY and CDR2 is SYGVKD.

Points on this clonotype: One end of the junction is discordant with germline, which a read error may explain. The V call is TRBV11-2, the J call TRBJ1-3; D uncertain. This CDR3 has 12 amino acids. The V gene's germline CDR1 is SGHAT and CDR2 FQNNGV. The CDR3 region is CDSSLYENTIYF. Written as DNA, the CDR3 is TGTGACAGCAGCTTATACGAAAATACCATATATTTT.

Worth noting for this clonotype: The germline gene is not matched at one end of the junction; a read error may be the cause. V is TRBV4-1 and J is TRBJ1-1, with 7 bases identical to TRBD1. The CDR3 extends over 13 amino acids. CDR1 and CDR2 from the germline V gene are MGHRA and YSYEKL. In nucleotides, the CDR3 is TGCACCAGCAGCCCAGGGGGGTTCACTGAAGCTTTCTTT. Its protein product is CTSSPGGFTEAFF.

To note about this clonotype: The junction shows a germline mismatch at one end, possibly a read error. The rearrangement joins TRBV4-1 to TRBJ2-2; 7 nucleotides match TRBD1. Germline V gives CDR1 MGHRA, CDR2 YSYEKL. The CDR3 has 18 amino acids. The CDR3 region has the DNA TGCGCCAGCAGCCAGAAGAGCATGGGGACAGTTAACACCGGGGAGCTGTCTTTT. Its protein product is CASSQKSMGTVNTGELSF.

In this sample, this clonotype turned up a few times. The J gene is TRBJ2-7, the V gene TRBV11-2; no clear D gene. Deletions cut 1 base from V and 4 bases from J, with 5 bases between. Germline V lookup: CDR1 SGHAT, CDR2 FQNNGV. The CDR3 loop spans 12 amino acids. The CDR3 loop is CASSLVWYEQYF. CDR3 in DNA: TGTGCCAGCAGCTTAGTATGGTACGAGCAGTACTTC. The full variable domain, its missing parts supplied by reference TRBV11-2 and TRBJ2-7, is EAGVAQSPRYKIIEKRQSVAFWCNPISGHATLYWYQQILGQGPKLLIQFQNNGVVDDSQLPKDRFSAERLKGVDSTLKIQPAKLEDSAVYLCASSLVWYEQYFGPGTRLTVT.

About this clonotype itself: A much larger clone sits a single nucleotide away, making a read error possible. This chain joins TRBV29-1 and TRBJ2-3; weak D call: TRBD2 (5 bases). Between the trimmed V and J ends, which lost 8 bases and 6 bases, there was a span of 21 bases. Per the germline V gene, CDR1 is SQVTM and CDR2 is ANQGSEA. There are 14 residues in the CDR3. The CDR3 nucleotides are TGCAGCTTAACACCCACGGGAATCTTGGATACGCAGTATTTT. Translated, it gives CSLTPTGILDTQYF.

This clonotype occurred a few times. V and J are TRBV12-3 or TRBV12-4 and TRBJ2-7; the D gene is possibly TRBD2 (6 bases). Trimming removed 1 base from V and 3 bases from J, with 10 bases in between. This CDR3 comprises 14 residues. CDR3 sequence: CASSLGGLIYEQYF. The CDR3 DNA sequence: TGTGCCAGCAGTTTAGGGGGACTGATCTACGAGCAGTACTTC.